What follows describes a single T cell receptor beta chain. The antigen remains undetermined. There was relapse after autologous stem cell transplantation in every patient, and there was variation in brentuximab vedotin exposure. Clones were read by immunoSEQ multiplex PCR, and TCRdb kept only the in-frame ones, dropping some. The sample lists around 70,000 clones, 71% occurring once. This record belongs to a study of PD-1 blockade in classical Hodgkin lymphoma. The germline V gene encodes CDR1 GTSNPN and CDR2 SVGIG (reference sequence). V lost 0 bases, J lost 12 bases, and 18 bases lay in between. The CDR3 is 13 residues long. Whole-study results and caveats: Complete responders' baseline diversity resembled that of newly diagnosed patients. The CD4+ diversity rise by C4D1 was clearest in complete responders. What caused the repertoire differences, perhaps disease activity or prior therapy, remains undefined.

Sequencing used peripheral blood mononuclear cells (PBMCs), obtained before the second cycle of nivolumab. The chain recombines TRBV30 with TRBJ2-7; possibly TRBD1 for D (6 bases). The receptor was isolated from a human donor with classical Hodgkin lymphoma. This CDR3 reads CAWSVPGRGLSYF. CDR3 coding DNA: TGTGCCTGGAGTGTACCGGGCAGGGGTTTGTCGTACTTC. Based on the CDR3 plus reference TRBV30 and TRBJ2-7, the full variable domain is SQTIHQWPATLVQPVGSPLSLECTVEGTSNPNLYWYRQAAGRGLQLLFYSVGIGQISSEVPQNLSASRPQDRQFILSSKKLLLSDSGFYLCAWSVPGRGLSYFGPGTRLTVT.